These T cell receptor beta chains were read from a single sample in a study of human T cells and chemical hapten exposure. Each CDR3 protein gets one entry after TCRdb re-called the RACE reads with MiXCR. The repertoire holds about 80,000 distinct CDR3 sequences, with 7% to 9.5% as singletons. Sequencing input: whole blood. These receptors originate from a female donor in good health. Some clones in this sample may be carry-over from other donors' samples. The CDR3 runs from the conserved cysteine through the conserved F or W. D genes are given only for firm matches. The size field is filled for only some rows; it gives once, few, many or a size class.

D gene | J gene | V gene | clone size | CDR3 length | CDR3 protein | CDR3 DNA
TRBD1 | TRBJ2-7 | TRBV13 | many | 16 | CASSPLDDRGAYEQYF | TGTGCCAGCAGCCCACTCGACGACAGGGGCGCCTACGAGCAGTACTTC
TRBD2 | TRBJ2-1 | TRBV5-1 | many | 15 | CASSSPTSGAREQFF | TGCGCCAGCAGCTCTCCGACTAGCGGGGCCAGGGAGCAGTTCTTC
NA | TRBJ1-6 | TRBV9 | many | 15 | CASSVTPGNNSPLHF | TGTGCCAGCAGCGTCACCCCAGGAAATAATTCACCCCTCCACTTT
TRBD1 | TRBJ2-5 | TRBV2 | NA | 14 | CASSANRGTETQYF | TGTGCCAGCAGTGCCAACAGGGGGACAGAGACCCAGTACTTC
NA | TRBJ1-2 | TRBV5-4 | NA | 14 | CASSDGPTNDGYTF | TGTGCCAGCAGCGACGGACCGACTAACGATGGCTACACCTTC
TRBD2 | TRBJ2-3 | TRBV7-2 | few | 19 | CASSSPMRRASGGTDTQYF | TGTGCCAGCAGCTCCCCCATGCGTAGGGCTAGCGGGGGGACAGATACGCAGTATTTT
NA | TRBJ1-6 | TRBV27 | NA | 17 | CASSLRGRGSYNSPLHF | TGTGCCAGCAGTCTGCGCGGCAGGGGCTCCTATAATTCACCCCTCCACTTT
TRBD2 | TRBJ2-1 | TRBV27 | many | 15 | CASIPLRGGRNEQFF | TGTGCCAGCATTCCTTTGCGGGGGGGCCGGAATGAGCAGTTCTTC
NA | TRBJ2-3 | TRBV19 | NA | 14 | CASRKDSNTDTQYF | TGTGCCAGTAGGAAGGACAGTAACACAGATACGCAGTATTTT
TRBD1 | TRBJ2-7 | TRBV5-1 | few | 12 | CASSSTGDEQYF | TGCGCCAGCAGCTCCACAGGGGACGAGCAGTACTTC
TRBD1 | TRBJ2-7 | TRBV12-3/TRBV12-4 | many | 15 | CASSPGTENSYEQYF | TGTGCCAGCAGTCCGGGGACAGAGAATTCCTACGAGCAGTACTTC
TRBD2 | TRBJ2-7 | TRBV29-1 | many | 14 | CSVESQRGGREQYF | TGCAGCGTTGAATCCCAGCGGGGGGGAAGAGAGCAGTACTTC
NA | TRBJ1-2 | TRBV20-1 | many | 16 | CSAREYAVTGGTGYTF | TGCAGTGCTAGAGAATACGCAGTCACAGGTGGTACTGGCTACACCTTC
TRBD1 | TRBJ1-1 | TRBV27 | few | 16 | CASSFLSEGTGGEAFF | TGTGCCAGCAGTTTTCTCTCGGAGGGGACAGGCGGAGAAGCTTTCTTT
NA | TRBJ2-6 | TRBV7-9 | many | 15 | CASSLRNSGANVLTF | TGTGCCAGCAGCCTCAGGAACTCTGGGGCCAACGTCCTGACTTTC
TRBD1 | TRBJ2-7 | TRBV6-5 | many | 16 | CASSYEGDRGPYEQYF | TGTGCCAGCAGTTACGAGGGGGACAGGGGGCCCTACGAGCAGTACTTC
TRBD2 | TRBJ2-3 | TRBV6-5 | few | 15 | CASSSAGGDRDTQYF | TGTGCCAGCAGTTCAGCGGGGGGGGATAGAGATACGCAGTATTTT
TRBD2 | TRBJ2-1 | TRBV20-1 | few | 15 | CSASELAGGAGEQFF | TGCAGTGCTAGCGAACTAGCGGGGGGGGCCGGCGAGCAGTTCTTC
NA | TRBJ2-2 | TRBV6-2/TRBV6-3 | many | 14 | CASSYNENTGELFF | TGTGCCAGCAGTTACAACGAAAACACCGGGGAGCTGTTTTTT
NA | TRBJ1-2 | TRBV20-1 | many | 15 | CSARHSNLGPYGYTF | TGCAGTGCTAGACACTCCAATCTTGGCCCCTATGGCTACACCTTC
NA | TRBJ2-5 | TRBV6-5 | few | 15 | CASSYSVPDKETQYF | TGTGCCAGCAGTTACTCCGTGCCAGACAAAGAGACCCAGTACTTC
NA | TRBJ2-6 | TRBV12-3/TRBV12-4 | many | 12 | CASSSGANVLTF | TGTGCCAGCAGCTCTGGGGCCAACGTCCTGACTTTC
NA | TRBJ2-3 | TRBV6-5 | few | 14 | CASSYSRETNTQYF | TGTGCCAGCAGTTACAGTCGGGAGACCAATACGCAGTATTTT
NA | TRBJ1-1 | TRBV28 | few | 13 | CASSNPRATEAFF | TGTGCCAGCTCGAATCCGAGAGCCACTGAAGCTTTCTTT
TRBD1 | TRBJ1-1 | TRBV20-1 | many | 15 | CSARDYRGRNTEAFF | TGCAGTGCTAGAGATTACAGGGGGAGGAACACTGAAGCTTTCTTT
NA | TRBJ1-4 | TRBV20-1 | many | 12 | CSAGAGNEKLFF | TGCAGTGCCGGGGCAGGAAATGAAAAACTGTTTTTT
NA | TRBJ1-1 | TRBV4-2 | few | 14 | CASSQDPRATEAFF | TGTGCCAGCAGCCAAGATCCCCGGGCAACTGAAGCTTTCTTT
NA | TRBJ1-4 | TRBV18 | many | 17 | CASSPIPGAGSNEKLFF | TGTGCCAGCTCACCGATTCCCGGGGCGGGGAGTAATGAGAAACTGTTTTTT
NA | TRBJ1-6 | TRBV7-8 | NA | 16 | CASSASRGGPVSPLHF | TGTGCCAGCAGCGCAAGCAGGGGTGGACCGGTGTCACCCCTCCACTTT
NA | TRBJ2-5 | TRBV3-1 | few | 17 | CASSPPGHLRGQETQYF | TGTGCCAGCAGCCCTCCGGGACATTTGAGAGGCCAAGAGACCCAGTACTTC
NA | TRBJ1-5 | TRBV18 | many | 13 | CASSPGPNQPQHF | TGTGCCAGCTCACCCGGGCCGAATCAGCCCCAGCATTTT
NA | TRBJ1-2 | TRBV27 | NA | 13 | CAGRPVTLYGYTF | TGTGCCGGCCGACCCGTGACTCTATATGGCTACACCTTC
NA | TRBJ2-3 | TRBV7-2 | few | 14 | CASSLQLSTDTQYF | TGTGCCAGCAGCTTACAACTGAGCACAGATACGCAGTATTTT
NA | TRBJ1-1 | TRBV2 | few | 14 | CASGRGTAAAKAFF | TGTGCCAGCGGTAGAGGGACCGCCGCAGCAAAAGCTTTCTTT
NA | TRBJ2-7 | TRBV20-1 | NA | 15 | CSARDGQSYSYEQYF | TGCAGTGCTAGAGATGGACAGTCCTACTCCTACGAGCAGTACTTC
NA | TRBJ2-1 | TRBV12-5 | NA | 11 | CASGSGNEQFF | TGTGCTAGTGGTTCAGGGAATGAGCAGTTCTTC
NA | TRBJ2-7 | TRBV12-3/TRBV12-4 | many | 13 | CASSLSLGYEQYF | TGTGCCAGCAGTTTATCCTTGGGCTACGAGCAGTACTTC
NA | TRBJ2-7 | TRBV5-1 | few | 16 | CASSLEVSRAGYEQYF | TGCGCCAGCAGCTTGGAGGTCTCCCGGGCCGGGTACGAGCAGTACTTC
NA | TRBJ2-7 | TRBV7-2 | many | 15 | CASSFGPTSNYEQYF | TGTGCCAGCAGCTTCGGTCCTACCTCAAACTACGAGCAGTACTTC
NA | TRBJ1-2 | TRBV18 | many | 15 | CASSGYEGLNYGYTF | TGTGCCAGCTCAGGGTACGAGGGGCTGAACTATGGCTACACCTTC
NA | TRBJ2-3 | TRBV19 | NA | 16 | CASSIGGIGSTDTQYF | TGTGCCAGTAGTATAGGGGGAATCGGGTCCACAGATACGCAGTATTTT
NA | TRBJ1-2 | TRBV3-1 | many | 14 | CASSQLRQTNGYTF | TGTGCCAGCAGCCAACTCAGGCAGACCAATGGCTACACCTTC
NA | TRBJ2-2 | TRBV7-2 | few | 16 | CASSSASSYRTGELFF | TGTGCCAGCAGCTCGGCTAGCAGCTACCGAACCGGGGAGCTGTTTTTT
NA | TRBJ1-2 | TRBV12-3/TRBV12-4 | many | 11 | CASAREYGYTF | TGTGCCAGTGCCAGGGAATATGGCTACACCTTC
TRBD1 | TRBJ1-2 | TRBV5-1 | many | 14 | CASSLRTGGNGYTF | TGCGCCAGCAGCTTGAGGACAGGGGGGAATGGCTACACCTTC
TRBD1 | TRBJ1-5 | TRBV13 | NA | 14 | CASSLGQGAKPQHF | TGTGCCAGCAGCTTAGGGCAGGGGGCGAAGCCCCAGCATTTT
NA | TRBJ2-3 | TRBV12-5 | many | 18 | CASGLVVRAGSSTDTQYF | TGTGCTAGTGGTTTGGTAGTAAGGGCAGGTAGTAGCACAGATACGCAGTATTTT
NA | TRBJ1-1 | TRBV20-1 | many | 13 | CSATRVSGTEAFF | TGCAGTGCTACCCGGGTTTCAGGGACTGAAGCTTTCTTT
NA | TRBJ1-1 | TRBV12-3/TRBV12-4 | NA | 13 | CASSSGLARGDFF | TGTGCCAGCAGTTCGGGACTGGCGCGCGGCGATTTCTTT
NA | TRBJ1-2 | TRBV19 | few | 15 | CASSMIGDTAYGYTF | TGTGCCAGTAGTATGATAGGAGACACTGCCTATGGCTACACCTTC
NA | TRBJ1-5 | TRBV28 | NA | 13 | CASSFDGYQPQHF | TGTGCCAGCAGTTTTGATGGATACCAGCCCCAGCATTTT
TRBD2 | TRBJ2-7 | TRBV20-1 | many | 13 | CSALASGGFEQYF | TGCAGTGCTTTGGCTAGCGGGGGGTTCGAGCAGTACTTC
NA | TRBJ1-5 | TRBV5-4 | NA | 13 | CASSPDSTQPQHF | TGTGCCAGCAGCCCGGACAGTACTCAGCCCCAGCATTTT
TRBD2 | TRBJ2-1 | TRBV6-5 | many | 18 | CASSYPPGERGRNNEQFF | TGTGCCAGCAGCTATCCACCAGGGGAGCGGGGGAGAAACAATGAGCAGTTCTTC
TRBD2 | TRBJ2-7 | TRBV20-1 | many | 15 | CSALSGTSISYEQYF | TGCAGTGCCTTATCCGGGACTAGCATCTCCTACGAGCAGTACTTC
TRBD1 | TRBJ1-5 | TRBV6-2/TRBV6-3 | many | 17 | CASSYAPRTGVNQPQHF | TGTGCCAGCAGTTACGCCCCTCGGACAGGGGTCAATCAGCCCCAGCATTTT
TRBD2 | TRBJ2-7 | TRBV7-9 | few | 17 | CASSQGLAGAWNDEQYF | TGTGCCAGCAGTCAGGGACTAGCGGGGGCCTGGAACGACGAGCAGTACTTC